Detailed here is one T cell receptor beta chain. What it binds is not known. The sample comes from a study of cytomegalovirus exposure and HLA in healthy donors. Across the study: Out of 180 million or so T cells, an earlier analysis found around 110 million unique TCR beta sequences in total. Study-wide results and limits: Donors belonging to an Asian-associated ancestry cluster reportedly showed fewer N-insertions in productive TCRs than the approximately 680-donor mean, according to what a later analysis found. Later work found most CMV-associated TCR beta chains apparently HLA-restricted.

The CDR3 runs to 13 residues. The V end lost 3 bases, the J end lost 3 bases, and 9 bases lay between the germline ends. Germline CDR1 is MNHNS and CDR2 is SASEGT. 60 Vbeta and 13 Jbeta primers were used in PCR. Only in-frame clones appear in the TCRdb table, and some are missing; sequencing was by immunoSEQ multiplex PCR. The sample lists approximately 150,000 clones; 80% were seen once. The sample consisted of PBMCs. The rearrangement links TRBV6-1 to TRBJ2-7; D possibly corresponds to TRBD2 (6 bases). This sequence originates from a man younger than 40 in good health and CMV-seropositive. CDR3 region: CASSEGLLYEQYF. The CDR3 DNA reads TGTGCCAGCAGTGAGGGACTTCTCTACGAGCAGTACTTC.